This TCR beta chain comes out of a study of blood T cell repertoires in COVID-19. Study background: The study drew acute and convalescent COVID-19 samples from the United States, Italy and Spain.

Original processing notes: For nucleated cells, counts were estimated from reference gene primer amplification. Repertoires were generated with immunoSEQ multiplex PCR, while TCRdb's copy carries only in-frame clones and drops some. The V and J calls and clone size are taken from that table; D and trimming were inferred from the DNA. The sample records around 270,000 clones, roughly 80% being singletons. From germline, CDR1 is MNHEY and CDR2 SMNVEV (reference sequence). The CDR3 length is 12 residues. Trimming took off 7 bases at V and 8 bases at J, with 11 bases between the two ends. The TCR comes from a man aged 60 to 75 with acute or convalescent COVID-19. V usage is TRBV27 and J usage is TRBJ1-4, with D unresolved. The sequenced material came from peripheral blood. The CDR3 is CASKTESEKLFF. As DNA, the CDR3 is TGTGCCAGCAAAACAGAATCCGAAAAACTGTTTTTT.